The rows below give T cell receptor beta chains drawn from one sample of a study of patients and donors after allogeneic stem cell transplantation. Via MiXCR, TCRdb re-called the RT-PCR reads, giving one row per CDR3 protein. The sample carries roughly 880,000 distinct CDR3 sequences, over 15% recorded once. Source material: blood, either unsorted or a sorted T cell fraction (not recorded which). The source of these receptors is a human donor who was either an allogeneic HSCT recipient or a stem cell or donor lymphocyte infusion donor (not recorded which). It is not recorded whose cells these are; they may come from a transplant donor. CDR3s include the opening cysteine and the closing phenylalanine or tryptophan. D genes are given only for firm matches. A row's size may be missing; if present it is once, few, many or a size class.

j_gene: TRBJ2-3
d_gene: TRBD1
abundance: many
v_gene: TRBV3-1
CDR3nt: TGTGCCAGCAGCGACGGGACAGTCACAGATACGCAGTATTTT
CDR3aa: CASSDGTVTDTQYF

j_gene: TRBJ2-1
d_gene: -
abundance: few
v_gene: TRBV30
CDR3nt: TGTGCCTGGAGTGTGGACCTAGACAATGAGCAGTTCTTC
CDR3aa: CAWSVDLDNEQFF

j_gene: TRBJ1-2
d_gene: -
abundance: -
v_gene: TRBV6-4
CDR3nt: TGTGCCAGCTGGTCAGTTAACTATGGCTACACCTTC
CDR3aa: CASWSVNYGYTF

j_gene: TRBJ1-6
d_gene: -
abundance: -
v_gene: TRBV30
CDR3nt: TGTGCCTCCACAGGATCTTCCTATAATTCACCCCTCCACTTT
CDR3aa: CASTGSSYNSPLHF

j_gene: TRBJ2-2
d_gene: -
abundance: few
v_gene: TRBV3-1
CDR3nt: TGTGCCATCGAGGGGGAGCTGTTTTTT
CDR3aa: CAIEGELFF

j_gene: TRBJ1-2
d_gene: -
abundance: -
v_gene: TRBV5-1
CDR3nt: TGCGCCAGCAGCTTGTCTCAGGGCAGCGATGGCTACACCTTC
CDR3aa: CASSLSQGSDGYTF

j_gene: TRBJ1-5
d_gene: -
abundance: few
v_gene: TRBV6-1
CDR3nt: TGTGCCAGCAGTCGACTTAGCAATCAGCCCCAGCATTTT
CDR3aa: CASSRLSNQPQHF

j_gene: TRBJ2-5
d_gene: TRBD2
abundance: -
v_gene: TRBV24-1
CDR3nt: TGTGCCACCAGTGATGTTAGCGGGAGCCCGGGGGAGACCCAGTACTTC
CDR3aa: CATSDVSGSPGETQYF

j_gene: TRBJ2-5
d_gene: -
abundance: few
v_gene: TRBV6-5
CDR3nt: TGTGCCACCTTAATGGGAGATTTACTATACTTC
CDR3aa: CATLMGDLLYF

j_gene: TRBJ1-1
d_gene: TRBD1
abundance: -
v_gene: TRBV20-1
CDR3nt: TGCAGTGCTAGGAGCCAGGGGGCACGAGCTTTCTTT
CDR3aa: CSARSQGARAFF

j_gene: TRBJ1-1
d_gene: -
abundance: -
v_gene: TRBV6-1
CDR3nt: TGTGCCAGCAGAGACTTAAGGGGTGTGGGGGGGAACACTGAAGCTTTCTTT
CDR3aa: CASRDLRGVGGNTEAFF

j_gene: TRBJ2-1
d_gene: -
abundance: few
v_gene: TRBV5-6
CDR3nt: TGTGCCAGCAGCAGAGGGGCCGGGATTTACAATGAGCAGTTCTTC
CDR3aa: CASSRGAGIYNEQFF

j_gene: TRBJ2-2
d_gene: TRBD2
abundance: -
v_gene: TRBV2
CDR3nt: TGTGCCAGCAGTGAAGTGGCGGGGGGAACCGGGGAGCTGTTTTTT
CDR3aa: CASSEVAGGTGELFF

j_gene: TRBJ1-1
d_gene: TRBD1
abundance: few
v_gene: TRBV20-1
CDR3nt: TGCAGTGCTAGAGGTGGGACAGGGGTATGGACTGAAGCTTTCTTT
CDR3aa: CSARGGTGVWTEAFF

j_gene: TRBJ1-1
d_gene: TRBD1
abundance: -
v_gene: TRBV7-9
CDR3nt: TGTGCCAGCAGCAAAACAGGGGGCAACGAAGCTTTCTTT
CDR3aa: CASSKTGGNEAFF

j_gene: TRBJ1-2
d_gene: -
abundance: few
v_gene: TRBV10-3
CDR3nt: TGTGCCATCAGTGTTTCCGGAGGCGCCGATGGCTACACCTTC
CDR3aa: CAISVSGGADGYTF

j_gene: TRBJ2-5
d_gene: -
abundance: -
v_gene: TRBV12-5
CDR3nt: TGTGCTAGTGAAGGGCAGCAAGAGACCCAGTACTTC
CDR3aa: CASEGQQETQYF

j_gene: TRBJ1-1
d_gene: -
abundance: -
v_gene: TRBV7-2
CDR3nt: TGTGCCAGCAGCTTATACGGAATCATGAACACTGAAGCTTTCTTT
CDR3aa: CASSLYGIMNTEAFF

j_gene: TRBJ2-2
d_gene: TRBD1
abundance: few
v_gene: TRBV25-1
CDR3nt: TGTGCCAGCAGTAAAAACAGGGGGCAGGGGACCGGGGAGCTGTTTTTT
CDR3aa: CASSKNRGQGTGELFF

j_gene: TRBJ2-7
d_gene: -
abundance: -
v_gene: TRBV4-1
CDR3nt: TGCGCCAGCAGCCCTGGACCCAGGACCTACGAGCAGTACTTC
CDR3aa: CASSPGPRTYEQYF

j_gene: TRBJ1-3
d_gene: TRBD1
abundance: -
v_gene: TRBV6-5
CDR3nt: TGTGCCAGCAGTTACCGTACAGGGGCCGGAAACACCATATATTTT
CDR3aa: CASSYRTGAGNTIYF

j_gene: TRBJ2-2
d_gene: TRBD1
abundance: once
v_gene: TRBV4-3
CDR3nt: TGCGCCAGCAGCCATAGGGACAGGGGAAGCGGGGAGCTGTTTTTT
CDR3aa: CASSHRDRGSGELFF

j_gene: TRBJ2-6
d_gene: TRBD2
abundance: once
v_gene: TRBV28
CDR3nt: TGTGCCAGCAGTTTTGTCTTGGGAGGGCCTACTTTC
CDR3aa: CASSFVLGGPTF

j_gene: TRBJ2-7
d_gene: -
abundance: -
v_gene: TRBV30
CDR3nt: TGTGCCTGGATGAAAGCCTACGAGCAGTACTTC
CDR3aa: CAWMKAYEQYF

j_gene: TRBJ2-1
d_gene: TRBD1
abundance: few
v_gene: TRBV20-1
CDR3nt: TGCAGTGCTAGAGATCCCCGACAGGGGAGCAATGAGCAGTTCTTC
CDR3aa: CSARDPRQGSNEQFF

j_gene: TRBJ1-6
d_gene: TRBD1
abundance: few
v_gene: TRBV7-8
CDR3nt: TGTGCCACCCCGGGACAGGGGGCTTTCTATAATTCACCCCTCCACTTT
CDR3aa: CATPGQGAFYNSPLHF

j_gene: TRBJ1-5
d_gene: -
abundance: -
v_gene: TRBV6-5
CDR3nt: TGTGCCAGCAGTTACGGTGGGGCAAACAATCAGCCCCAGCATTTT
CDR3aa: CASSYGGANNQPQHF

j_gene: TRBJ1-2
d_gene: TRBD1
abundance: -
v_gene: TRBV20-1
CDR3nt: TGCAGTGCTAGAGATACAGGGGGCTATGGCTACACCTTC
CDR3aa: CSARDTGGYGYTF

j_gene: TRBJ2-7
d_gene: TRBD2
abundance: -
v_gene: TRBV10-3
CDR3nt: TGTGCCATCAGTGGGGGACTAGCGATTGGCGAGCAGTACTTC
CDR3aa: CAISGGLAIGEQYF